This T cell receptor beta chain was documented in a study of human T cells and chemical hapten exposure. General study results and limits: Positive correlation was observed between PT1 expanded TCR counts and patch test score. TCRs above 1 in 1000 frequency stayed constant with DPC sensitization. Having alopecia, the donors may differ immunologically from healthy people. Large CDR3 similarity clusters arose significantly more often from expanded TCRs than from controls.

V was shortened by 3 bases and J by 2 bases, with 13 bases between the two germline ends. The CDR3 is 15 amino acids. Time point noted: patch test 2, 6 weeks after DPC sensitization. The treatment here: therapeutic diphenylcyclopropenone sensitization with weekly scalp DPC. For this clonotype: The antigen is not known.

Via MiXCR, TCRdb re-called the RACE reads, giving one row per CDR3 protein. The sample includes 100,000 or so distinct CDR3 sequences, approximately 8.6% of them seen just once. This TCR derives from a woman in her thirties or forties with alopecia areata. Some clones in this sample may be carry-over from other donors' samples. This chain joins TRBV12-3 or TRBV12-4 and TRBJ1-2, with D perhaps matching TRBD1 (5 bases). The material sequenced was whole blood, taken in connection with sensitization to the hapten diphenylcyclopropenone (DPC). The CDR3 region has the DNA TGTGCCAGCAGTTTTCAGGGATACGGCAACTATGGCTACACCTTC. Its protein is CASSFQGYGNYGYTF.